Listed here is a single T cell receptor beta chain. Its antigen is unknown. This specimen comes from a study of T-cell memory formation after mild COVID-19. Study-wide background: The study found TCR clusters largely donor specific. Regarding the study as a whole: Proof of SARS-CoV-2 specificity was absent for the second-wave clones that crested on day 37.

TCRdb analysed the 5' RACE reads with MiXCR anew, one entry per CDR3 protein. The data show 350,000 to 400,000 distinct CDR3 sequences, around 21% seen once. There are 8 residues in the CDR3. The ends were cut back, 7 bases at V and 6 bases at J, with 0 bases in the middle. The sequenced sample was PBMCs or a T cell subset sorted from them (not recorded which). This chain connects TRBV12-3 or TRBV12-4 to TRBJ1-1, with D unclear. The TCR sequence derives from an adult woman who had mild COVID-19 (a few samples of this study predate the infection). Cell type and time point are not known. The CDR3 nucleotides read TGTGCCAGCACTGAAGCTTTCTTT. Amino acid sequence: CASTEAFF.